This T cell receptor beta chain was recorded in a study of T cell responses to AZD1222 COVID-19 vaccine. Study-wide context: Pooling covered second doses at about 4 or about 12 weeks.

Assay: immunoSEQ multiplex PCR; the TCRdb copy retains only in-frame clones and omits some. Among around 120,000 clones, 90% to 95% were seen once, and the ten largest hold over 2.5%. V lost 10 bases, J lost 3 bases, and 10 bases lay in between. The CDR3 extends over 12 amino acids. Germline loops: CDR1 MGHRA, CDR2 YSYEKL. A word on this clone: No antigen is known for it.

General study results and limits: Baseline serology detected seropositivity in only a handful of AZD1222 recipients.

This TCR derives from an adult in good health. This specimen was peripheral blood, taken on day 0 of AZD1222 vaccination. The chain uses TRBV4-1 and TRBJ2-1, with D unresolved. The CDR3 nucleotides are TGCGCCACCCGGAACTTCTACAATGAGCAGTTCTTC. It is translated as CATRNFYNEQFF.